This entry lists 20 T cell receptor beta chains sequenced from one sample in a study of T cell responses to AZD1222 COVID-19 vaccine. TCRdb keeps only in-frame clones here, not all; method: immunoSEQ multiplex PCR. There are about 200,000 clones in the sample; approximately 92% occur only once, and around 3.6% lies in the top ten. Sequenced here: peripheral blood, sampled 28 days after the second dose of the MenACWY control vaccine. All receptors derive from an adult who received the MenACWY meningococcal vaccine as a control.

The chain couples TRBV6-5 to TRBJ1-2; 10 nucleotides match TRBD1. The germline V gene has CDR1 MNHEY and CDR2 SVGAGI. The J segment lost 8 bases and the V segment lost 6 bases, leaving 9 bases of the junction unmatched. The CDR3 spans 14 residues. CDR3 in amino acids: CASSNRDRGRGYTF. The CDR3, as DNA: TGTGCCAGCAGCAACCGGGACAGGGGTCGGGGCTACACCTTC.

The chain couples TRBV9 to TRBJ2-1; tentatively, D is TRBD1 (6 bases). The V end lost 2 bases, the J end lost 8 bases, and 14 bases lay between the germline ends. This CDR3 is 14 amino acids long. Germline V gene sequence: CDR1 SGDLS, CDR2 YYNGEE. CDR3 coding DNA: TGTGCCAGCAGCGTTTTGACTAAGGGGGATGAGCAGTTCTTC. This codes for CASSVLTKGDEQFF.

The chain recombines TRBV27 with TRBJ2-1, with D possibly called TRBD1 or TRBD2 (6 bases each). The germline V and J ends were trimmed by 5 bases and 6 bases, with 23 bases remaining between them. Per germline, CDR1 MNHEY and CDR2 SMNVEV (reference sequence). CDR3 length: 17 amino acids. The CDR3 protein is CASSPPAGRGRGNEQFF. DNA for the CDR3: TGTGCCAGCAGTCCACCAGCGGGCAGGGGACGGGGCAATGAGCAGTTCTTC.

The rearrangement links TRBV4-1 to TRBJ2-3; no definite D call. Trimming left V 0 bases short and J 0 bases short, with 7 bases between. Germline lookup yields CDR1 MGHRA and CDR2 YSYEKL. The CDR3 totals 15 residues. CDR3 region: CASSQESPSTDTQYF. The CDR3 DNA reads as TGCGCCAGCAGCCAAGAATCCCCGAGCACAGATACGCAGTATTTT.

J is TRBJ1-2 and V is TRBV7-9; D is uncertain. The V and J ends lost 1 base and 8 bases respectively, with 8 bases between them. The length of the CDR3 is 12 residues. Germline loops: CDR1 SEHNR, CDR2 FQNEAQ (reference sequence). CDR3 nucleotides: TGTGCCAGCAGCTTAGGGAAGGAGGGCTACACCTTC. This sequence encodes CASSLGKEGYTF. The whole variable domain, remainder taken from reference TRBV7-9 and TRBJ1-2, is DTGVSQNPRHKITKRGQNVTFRCDPISEHNRLYWYRQTLGQGPEFLTYFQNEAQLEKSRLLSDRFSAERPKGSFSTLEIQRTEQGDSAMYLCASSLGKEGYTFGSGTRLTVV.

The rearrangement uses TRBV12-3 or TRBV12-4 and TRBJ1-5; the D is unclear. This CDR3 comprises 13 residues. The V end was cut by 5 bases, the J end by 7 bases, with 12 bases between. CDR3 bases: TGTGCCAGCAGTATCGGACCTGTGCAGCCCCAGCATTTT. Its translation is CASSIGPVQPQHF.

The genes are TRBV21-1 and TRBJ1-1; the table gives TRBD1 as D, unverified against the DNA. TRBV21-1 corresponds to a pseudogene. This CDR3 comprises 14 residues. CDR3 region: CASDSNRFNTEAFF. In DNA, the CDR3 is TGTGCCAGCGATAGTAACAGATTCAACACTGAAGCTTTCTTT.

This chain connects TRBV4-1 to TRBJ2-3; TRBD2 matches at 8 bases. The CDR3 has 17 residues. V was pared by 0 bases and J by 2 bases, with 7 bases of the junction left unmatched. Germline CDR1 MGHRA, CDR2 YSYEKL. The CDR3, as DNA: TGCGCCAGCAGCCAAGATGGGACTAGTTCCCTCACAGATACGCAGTATTTT. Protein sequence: CASSQDGTSSLTDTQYF.

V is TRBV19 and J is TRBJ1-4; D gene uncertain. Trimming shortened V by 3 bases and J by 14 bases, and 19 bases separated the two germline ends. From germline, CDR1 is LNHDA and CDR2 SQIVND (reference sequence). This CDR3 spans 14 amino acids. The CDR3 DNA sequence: TGTGCCAGTAGTATTTCCCGGACGGAGGGTATCCTGTTTTTT. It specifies CASSISRTEGILFF. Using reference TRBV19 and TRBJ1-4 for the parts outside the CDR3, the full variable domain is DGGITQSPKYLFRKEGQNVTLSCEQNLNHDAMYWYRQDPGQGLRLIYYSQIVNDFQKGDIAEGYSVSREKKESFPLTVTSAQKNPTAFYLCASSISRTEGILFFGSGTQLSVL.

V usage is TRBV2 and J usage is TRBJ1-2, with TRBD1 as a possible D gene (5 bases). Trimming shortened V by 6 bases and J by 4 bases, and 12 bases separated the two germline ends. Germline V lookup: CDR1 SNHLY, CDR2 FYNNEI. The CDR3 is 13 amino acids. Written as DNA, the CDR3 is TGTGCCAGCAGCGCCGGGACTCCCTATGGCTACACCTTC. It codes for CASSAGTPYGYTF.

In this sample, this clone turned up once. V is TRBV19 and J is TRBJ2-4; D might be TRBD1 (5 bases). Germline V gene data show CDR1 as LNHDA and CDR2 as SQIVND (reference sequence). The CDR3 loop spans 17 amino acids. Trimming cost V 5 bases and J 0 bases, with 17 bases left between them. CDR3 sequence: CASSPPRQIVAKNIQYF. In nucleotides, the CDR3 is TGTGCCAGTAGTCCCCCGCGACAGATAGTAGCCAAAAACATTCAGTACTTC.

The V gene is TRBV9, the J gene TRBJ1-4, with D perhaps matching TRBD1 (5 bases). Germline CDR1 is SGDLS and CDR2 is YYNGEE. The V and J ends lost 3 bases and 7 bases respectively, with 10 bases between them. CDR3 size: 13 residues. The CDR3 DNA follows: TGTGCCAGCAGCGAGCAGGGCGGTGAAAAACTGTTTTTT. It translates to CASSEQGGEKLFF.

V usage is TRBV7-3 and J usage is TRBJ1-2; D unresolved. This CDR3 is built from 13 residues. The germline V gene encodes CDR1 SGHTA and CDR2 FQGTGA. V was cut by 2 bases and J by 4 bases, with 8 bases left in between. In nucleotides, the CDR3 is TGTGCCAGCAGCTTACGAGGGCTCTATGGCTACACCTTC. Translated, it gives CASSLRGLYGYTF.

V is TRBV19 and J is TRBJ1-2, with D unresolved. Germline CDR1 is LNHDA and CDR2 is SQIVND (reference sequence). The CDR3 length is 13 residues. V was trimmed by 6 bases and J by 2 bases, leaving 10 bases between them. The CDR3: CASSLGGNYGYTF. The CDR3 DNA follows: TGTGCCAGTAGCCTCGGAGGGAACTATGGCTACACCTTC.

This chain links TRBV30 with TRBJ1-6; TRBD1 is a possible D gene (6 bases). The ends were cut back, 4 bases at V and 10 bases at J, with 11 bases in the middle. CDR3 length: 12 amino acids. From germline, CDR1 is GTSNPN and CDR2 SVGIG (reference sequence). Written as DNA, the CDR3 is TGTGCCTGGATGGACAGCGGATCACCCCTCCACTTT. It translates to CAWMDSGSPLHF.

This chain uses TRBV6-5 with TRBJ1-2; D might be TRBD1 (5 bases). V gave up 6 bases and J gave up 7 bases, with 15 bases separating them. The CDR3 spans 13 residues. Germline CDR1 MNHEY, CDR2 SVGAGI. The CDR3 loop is CASSPGREGGYTF. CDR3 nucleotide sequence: TGTGCCAGCAGCCCAGGGCGGGAGGGTGGCTACACCTTC.

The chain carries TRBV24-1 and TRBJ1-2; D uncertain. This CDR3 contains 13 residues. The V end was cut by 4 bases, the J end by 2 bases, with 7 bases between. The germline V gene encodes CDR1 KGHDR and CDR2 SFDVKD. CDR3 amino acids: CATSDVGNYGYTF. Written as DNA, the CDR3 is TGTGCCACCAGTGACGTGGGCAACTATGGCTACACCTTC.

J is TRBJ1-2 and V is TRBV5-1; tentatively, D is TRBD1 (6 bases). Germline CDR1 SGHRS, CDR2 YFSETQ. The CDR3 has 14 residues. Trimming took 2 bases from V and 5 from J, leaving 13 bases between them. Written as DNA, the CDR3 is TGCGCCAGCAGCTTTGGGGGGGGCGCATATGGCTACACCTTC. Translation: CASSFGGGAYGYTF.

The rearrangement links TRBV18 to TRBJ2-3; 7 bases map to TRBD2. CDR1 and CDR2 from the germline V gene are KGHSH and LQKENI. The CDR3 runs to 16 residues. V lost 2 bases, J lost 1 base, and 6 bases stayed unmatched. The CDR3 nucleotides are TGTGCCAGCTCACCAATGGGAGGGAGGGGCACAGATACGCAGTATTTT. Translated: CASSPMGGRGTDTQYF. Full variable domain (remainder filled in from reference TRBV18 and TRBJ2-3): NAGVMQNPRHLVRRRGQEARLRCSPMKGHSHVYWYRQLPEEGLKFMVYLQKENIIDESGMPKERFSAEFPKEGPSILRIQQVVRGDSAAYFCASSPMGGRGTDTQYFGPGTRLTVL.

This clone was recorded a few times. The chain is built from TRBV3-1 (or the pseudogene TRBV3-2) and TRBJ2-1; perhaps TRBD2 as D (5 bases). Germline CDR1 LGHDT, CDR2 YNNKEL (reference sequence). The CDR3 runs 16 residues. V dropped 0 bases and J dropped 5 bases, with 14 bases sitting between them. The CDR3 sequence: CASSQDWETTHNEQFF. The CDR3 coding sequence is TGTGCCAGCAGCCAAGATTGGGAGACTACACACAATGAGCAGTTCTTC.